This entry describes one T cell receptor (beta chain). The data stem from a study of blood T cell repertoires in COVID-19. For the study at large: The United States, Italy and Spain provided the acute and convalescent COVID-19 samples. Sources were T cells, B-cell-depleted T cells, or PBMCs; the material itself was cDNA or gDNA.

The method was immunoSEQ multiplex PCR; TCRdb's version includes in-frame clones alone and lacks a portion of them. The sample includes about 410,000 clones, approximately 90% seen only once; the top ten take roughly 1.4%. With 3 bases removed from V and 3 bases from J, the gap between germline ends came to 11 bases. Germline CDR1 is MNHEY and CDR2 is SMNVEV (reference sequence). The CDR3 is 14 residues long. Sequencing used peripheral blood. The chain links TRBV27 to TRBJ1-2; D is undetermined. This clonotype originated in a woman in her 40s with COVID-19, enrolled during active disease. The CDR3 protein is CASSLTPADYGYTF. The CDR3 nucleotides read TGTGCCAGCAGTTTGACTCCGGCGGACTATGGCTACACCTTC.